The T cell receptor beta chain described here comes from a study of shared clonotypes between healthy human individuals. As for the study in general: The donors, two women and a few men, were aged 18 to 49.

The protocol was immunoSEQ multiplex PCR, while the TCRdb copy is restricted to in-frame clones and leaves out a portion. The repertoire holds a few million clones, with approximately 96% as singletons. The CDR3 spans 14 residues. V was pared by 10 bases and J by 4 bases, with 8 bases of the junction left unmatched. The germline V gene has CDR1 ENHRY and CDR2 SYGVKD. Only one count was recorded for this clone. Sequenced: naive CD4+ T cells sorted from blood. Subset here: CD45RA+ positively selected. The chain uses TRBV10-3 and TRBJ2-2, with 8 bases identical to TRBD2. The sequence came from a man aged 18 to 30 in good health. In DNA, the CDR3 is TGTGCCAACCGTGCGGGAGGCGGCACCGGGGAGCTGTTTTTT. It encodes CANRAGGGTGELFF.